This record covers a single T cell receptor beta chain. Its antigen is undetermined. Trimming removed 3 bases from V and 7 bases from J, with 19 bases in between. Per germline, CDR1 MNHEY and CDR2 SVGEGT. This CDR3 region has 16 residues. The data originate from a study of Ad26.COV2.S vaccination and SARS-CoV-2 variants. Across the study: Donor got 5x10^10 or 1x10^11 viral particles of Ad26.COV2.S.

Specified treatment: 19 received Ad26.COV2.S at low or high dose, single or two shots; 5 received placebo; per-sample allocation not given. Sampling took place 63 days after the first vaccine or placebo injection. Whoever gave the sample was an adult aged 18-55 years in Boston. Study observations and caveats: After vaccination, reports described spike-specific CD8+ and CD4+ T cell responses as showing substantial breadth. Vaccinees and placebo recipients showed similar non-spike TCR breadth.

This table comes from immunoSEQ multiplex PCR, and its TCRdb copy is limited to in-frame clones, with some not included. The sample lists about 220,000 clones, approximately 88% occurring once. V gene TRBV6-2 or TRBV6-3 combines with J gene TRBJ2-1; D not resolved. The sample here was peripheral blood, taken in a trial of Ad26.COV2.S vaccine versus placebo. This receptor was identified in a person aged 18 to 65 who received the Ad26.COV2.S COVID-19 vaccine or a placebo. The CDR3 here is CASSYTGPTVRNEQFF. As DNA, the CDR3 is TGTGCCAGCAGTTATACCGGTCCTACCGTCCGGAATGAGCAGTTCTTC.